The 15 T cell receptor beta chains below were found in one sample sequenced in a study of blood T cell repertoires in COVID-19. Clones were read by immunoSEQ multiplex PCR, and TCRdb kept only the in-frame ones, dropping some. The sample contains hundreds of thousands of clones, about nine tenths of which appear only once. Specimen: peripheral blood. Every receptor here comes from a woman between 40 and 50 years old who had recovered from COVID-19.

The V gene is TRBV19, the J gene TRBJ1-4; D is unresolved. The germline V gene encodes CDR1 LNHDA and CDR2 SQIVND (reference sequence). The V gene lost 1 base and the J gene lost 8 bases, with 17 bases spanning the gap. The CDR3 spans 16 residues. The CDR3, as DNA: TGTGCCAGTAGTATAGGCGGGGAGTGGATTCGAGAAAAACTGTTTTTT. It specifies CASSIGGEWIREKLFF.

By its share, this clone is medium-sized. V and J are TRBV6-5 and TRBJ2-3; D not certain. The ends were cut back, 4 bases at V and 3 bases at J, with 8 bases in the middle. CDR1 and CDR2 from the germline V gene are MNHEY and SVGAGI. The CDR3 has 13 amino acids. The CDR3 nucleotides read TGTGCCAGCAGTTTTCTCCCGACAGATACGCAGTATTTT. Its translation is CASSFLPTDTQYF.

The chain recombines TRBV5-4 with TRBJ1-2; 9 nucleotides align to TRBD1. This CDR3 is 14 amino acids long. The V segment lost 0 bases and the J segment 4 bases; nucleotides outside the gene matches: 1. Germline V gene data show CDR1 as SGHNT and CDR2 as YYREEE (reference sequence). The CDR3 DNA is TGTGCCAGCAGCTTGGGGGACAGGGCCTATGGCTACACCTTC. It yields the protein CASSLGDRAYGYTF.

The CDR3 loop is CASSEGVGTYGYTF. The CDR3 nucleotides read TGTGCCAGCTCAGAGGGAGTGGGAACCTATGGCTACACCTTC. The chain combines TRBV18 with TRBJ1-2; D is ambiguous. The CDR3 length is 14 residues. Germline loops: CDR1 KGHSH, CDR2 LQKENI. V lost 5 bases and J 4 bases, leaving 14 bases between the germline ends.

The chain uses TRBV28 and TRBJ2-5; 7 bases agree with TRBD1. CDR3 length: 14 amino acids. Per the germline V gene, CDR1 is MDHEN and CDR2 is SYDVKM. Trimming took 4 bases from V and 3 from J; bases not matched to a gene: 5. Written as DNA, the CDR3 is TGTGCCAGCAGTTCCCAGGACAGGAAAGAGACCCAGTACTTC. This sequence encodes CASSSQDRKETQYF.

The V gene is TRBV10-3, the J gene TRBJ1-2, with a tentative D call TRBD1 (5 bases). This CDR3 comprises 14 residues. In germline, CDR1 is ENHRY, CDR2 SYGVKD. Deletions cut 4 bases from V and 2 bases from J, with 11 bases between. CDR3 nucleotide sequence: TGTGCCATCAGTGCCCCCGACAGAAACTATGGCTACACCTTC. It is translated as CAISAPDRNYGYTF.

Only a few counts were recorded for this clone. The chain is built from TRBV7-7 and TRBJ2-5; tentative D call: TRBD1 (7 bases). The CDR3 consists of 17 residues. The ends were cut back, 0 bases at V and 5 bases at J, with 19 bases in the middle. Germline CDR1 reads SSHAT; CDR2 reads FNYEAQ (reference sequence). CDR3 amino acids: CASSLARWRTGGETQYF. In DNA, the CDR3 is TGTGCCAGCAGCTTAGCTAGGTGGAGGACAGGAGGGGAGACCCAGTACTTC.

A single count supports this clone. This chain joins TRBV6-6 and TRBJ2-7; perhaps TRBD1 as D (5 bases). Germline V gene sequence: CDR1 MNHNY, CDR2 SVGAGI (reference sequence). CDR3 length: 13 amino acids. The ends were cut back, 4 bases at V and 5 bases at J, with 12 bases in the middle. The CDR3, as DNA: TGTGCCAGCAGTTTACAGGATTCCCACGAGCAGTACTTC. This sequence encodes CASSLQDSHEQYF.

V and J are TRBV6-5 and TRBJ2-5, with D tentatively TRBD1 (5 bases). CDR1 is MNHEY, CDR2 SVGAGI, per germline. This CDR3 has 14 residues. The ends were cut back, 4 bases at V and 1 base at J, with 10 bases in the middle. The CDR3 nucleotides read TGTGCCAGCAGTTTCCGACAGCCCCAAGAGACCCAGTACTTC. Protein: CASSFRQPQETQYF.

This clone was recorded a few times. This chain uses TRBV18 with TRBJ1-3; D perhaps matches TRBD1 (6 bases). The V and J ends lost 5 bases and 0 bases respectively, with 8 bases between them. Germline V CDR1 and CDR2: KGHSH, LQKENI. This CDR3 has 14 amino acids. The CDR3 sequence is CASSVQGSGNTIYF. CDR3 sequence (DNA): TGTGCCAGCTCAGTACAGGGCTCTGGAAACACCATATATTTT.

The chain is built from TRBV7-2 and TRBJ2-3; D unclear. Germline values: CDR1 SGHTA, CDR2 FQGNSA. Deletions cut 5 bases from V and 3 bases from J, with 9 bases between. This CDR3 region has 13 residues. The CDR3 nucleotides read TGTGCCAGCAGCCCCCCCGGGACAGATACGCAGTATTTT. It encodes CASSPPGTDTQYF.

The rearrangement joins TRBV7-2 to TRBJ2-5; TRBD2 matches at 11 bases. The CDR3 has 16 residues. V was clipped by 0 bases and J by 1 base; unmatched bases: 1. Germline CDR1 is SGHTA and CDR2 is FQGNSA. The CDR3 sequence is CASSLALAGAQETQYF. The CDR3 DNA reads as TGTGCCAGCAGCTTAGCACTAGCGGGGGCCCAAGAGACCCAGTACTTC. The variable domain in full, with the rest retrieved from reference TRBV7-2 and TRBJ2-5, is GAGVSQSPSNKVTEKGKDVELRCDPISGHTALYWYRQSLGQGLEFLIYFQGNSAPDKSGLPSDRFSAERTGGSVSTLTIQRTQQEDSAVYLCASSLALAGAQETQYFGPGTRLLVL.

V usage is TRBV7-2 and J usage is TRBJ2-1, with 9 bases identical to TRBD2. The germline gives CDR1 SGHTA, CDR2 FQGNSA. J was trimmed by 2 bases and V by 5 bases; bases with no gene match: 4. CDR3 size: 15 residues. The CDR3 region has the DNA TGTGCCAGCAGCCCGGAGCGGGGGGCCTACAATGAGCAGTTCTTC. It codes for CASSPERGAYNEQFF.

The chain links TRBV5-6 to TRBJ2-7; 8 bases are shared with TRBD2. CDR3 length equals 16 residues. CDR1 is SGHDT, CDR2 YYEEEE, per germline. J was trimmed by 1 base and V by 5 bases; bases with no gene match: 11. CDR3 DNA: TGTGCCAGCAGTCCCCTTTTGGGCGGGGGGTCCTACGAGCAGTACTTC. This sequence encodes CASSPLLGGGSYEQYF.

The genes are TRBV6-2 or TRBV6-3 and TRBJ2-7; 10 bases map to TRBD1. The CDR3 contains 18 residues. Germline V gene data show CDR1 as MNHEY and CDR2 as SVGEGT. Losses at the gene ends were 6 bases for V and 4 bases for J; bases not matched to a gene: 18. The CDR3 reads CASSRTERPGQGLYEQYF. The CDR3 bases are TGTGCCAGCAGCCGTACCGAGCGGCCGGGACAGGGGTTGTACGAGCAGTACTTC.